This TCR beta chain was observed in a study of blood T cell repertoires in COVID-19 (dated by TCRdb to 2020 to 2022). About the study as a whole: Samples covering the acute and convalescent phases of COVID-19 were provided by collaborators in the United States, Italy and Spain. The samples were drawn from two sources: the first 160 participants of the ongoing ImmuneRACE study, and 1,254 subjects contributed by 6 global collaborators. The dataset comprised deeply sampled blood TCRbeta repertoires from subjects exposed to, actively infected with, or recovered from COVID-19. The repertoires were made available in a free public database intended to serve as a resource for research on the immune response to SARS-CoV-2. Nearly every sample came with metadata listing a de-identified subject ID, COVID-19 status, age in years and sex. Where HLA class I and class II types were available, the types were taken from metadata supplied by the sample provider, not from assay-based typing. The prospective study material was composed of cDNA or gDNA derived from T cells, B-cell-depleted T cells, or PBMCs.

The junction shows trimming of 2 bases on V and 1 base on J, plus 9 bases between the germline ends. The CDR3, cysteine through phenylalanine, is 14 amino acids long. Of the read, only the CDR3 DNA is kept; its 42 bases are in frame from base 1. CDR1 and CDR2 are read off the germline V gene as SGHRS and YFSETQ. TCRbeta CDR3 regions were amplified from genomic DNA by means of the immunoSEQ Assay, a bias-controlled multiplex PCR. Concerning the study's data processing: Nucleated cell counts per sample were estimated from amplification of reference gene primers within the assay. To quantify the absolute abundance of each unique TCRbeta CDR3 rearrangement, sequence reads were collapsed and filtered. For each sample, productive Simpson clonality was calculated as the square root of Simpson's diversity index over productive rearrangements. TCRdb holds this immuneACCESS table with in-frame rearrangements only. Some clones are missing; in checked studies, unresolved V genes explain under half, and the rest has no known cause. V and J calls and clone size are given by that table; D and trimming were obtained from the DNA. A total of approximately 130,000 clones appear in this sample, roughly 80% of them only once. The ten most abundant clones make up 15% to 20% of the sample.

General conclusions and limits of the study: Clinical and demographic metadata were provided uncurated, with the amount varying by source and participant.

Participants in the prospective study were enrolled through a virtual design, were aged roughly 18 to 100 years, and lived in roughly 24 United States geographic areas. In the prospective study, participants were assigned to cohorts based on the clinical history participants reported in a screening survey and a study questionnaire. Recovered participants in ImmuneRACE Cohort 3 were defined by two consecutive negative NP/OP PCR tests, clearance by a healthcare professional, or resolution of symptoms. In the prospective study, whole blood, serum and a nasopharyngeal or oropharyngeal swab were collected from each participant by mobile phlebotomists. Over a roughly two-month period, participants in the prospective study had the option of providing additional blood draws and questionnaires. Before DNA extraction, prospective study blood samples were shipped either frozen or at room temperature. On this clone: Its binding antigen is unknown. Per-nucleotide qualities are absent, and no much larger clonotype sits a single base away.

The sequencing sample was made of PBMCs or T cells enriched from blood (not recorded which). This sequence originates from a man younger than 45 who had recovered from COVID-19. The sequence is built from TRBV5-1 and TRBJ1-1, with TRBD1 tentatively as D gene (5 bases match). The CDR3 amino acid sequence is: CASSLGAPNTEAFF. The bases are TGCGCCAGCAGCTTAGGGGCACCGAACACTGAAGCTTTCTTT.